This TCR beta chain comes out of a study of early T cells in non-severe SARS-CoV-2 infection. This clonotype was counted only a few times. Its target is unknown. CDR1 SGDLS and CDR2 YYNGEE come from the germline V gene. The CDR3 loop spans 16 amino acids. V was pared by 3 bases and J by 7 bases, with 6 bases of the junction left unmatched. TCRdb itself ran the 5' RACE reads through MiXCR, one entry per CDR3 protein. The table includes roughly 60,000 distinct CDR3 sequences, roughly 8% detected once. Study results and limitations: The matching step, a VDJdb search, favored anti-spike CD8 responses and missed private and CD4 specificities.

This clonotype originated in an adult who was a healthcare worker with PCR-confirmed SARS-CoV-2 infection or an uninfected control (not recorded which). The specimen sequenced was whole blood. The chain couples TRBV9 to TRBJ2-1, with TRBD2 matching 14 bases. CDR3 coding DNA: TGTGCCAGCAGCGCTTCCGGGACTAGCGGGAGTAATGAGCAGTTCTTC. It yields the protein CASSASGTSGSNEQFF.